This TCR beta chain was sequenced in a study of T-cell reconstitution after alpha-beta-depleted transplantation in children. Many counts were recorded for this clonotype. Its antigen is unidentified. Study conclusions and caveats: Surviving recipient T cells and intrathymic progenitors accounted for some patients' high TCRbeta diversity at day 60. It was reported that alpha-beta T cells came from several hundred expanded graft clones (about two months after transplant). After one year, T-cell counts and TCRbeta diversity mostly came from new T cells.

This CDR3 is 17 amino acids long. A library of TCRbeta sequences, prepared with unique molecular identifiers, was generated. TCRdb re-analysed the PCR reads in MiXCR, keeping a single row per CDR3 protein. The data show around 300,000 distinct CDR3 sequences, with approximately 10% seen just once and about a quarter held by the top ten. The clonotype comes from a male patient aged 2 to 10 who had a stem cell transplant for chronic granulomatous disease, so the T cells may come from the graft donor. Source: peripheral blood, taken 180 days after TCRalphabeta/CD19-depleted stem cell transplant. The J gene is TRBJ2-5, the V gene TRBV21-1; whether TRBD2, the table's D call, matches the DNA was not checked. TRBV21-1 is a documented pseudogene. The CDR3, as DNA: TGTGCCAGCAGCAAAGTCCCCGAACTAGCGGGGCAAGAGACCCAGTACTTC. Protein: CASSKVPELAGQETQYF.